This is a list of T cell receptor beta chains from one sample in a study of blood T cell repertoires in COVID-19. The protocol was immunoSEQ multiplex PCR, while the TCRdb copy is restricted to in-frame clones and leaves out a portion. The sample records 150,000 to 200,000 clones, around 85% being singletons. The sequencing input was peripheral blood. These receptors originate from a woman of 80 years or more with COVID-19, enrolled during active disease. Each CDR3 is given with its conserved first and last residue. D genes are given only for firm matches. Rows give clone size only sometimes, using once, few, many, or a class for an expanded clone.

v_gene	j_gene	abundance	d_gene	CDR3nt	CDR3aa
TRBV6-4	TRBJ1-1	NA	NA	TGTGCCAGCAGTTCCCAGGTGAACACTGAAGCTTTCTTT	CASSSQVNTEAFF
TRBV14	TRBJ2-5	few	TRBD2	TGTGCCAGCAGCCCCAGCGGGAGAGGGGAGACCCAGTACTTC	CASSPSGRGETQYF
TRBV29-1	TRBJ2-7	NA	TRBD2	TGCAGCGTTGTTAGCTGGCTAGCGGCCAGGGTGGAAGGCGAGCAGTACTTC	CSVVSWLAARVEGEQYF
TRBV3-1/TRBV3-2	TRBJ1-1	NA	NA	TGTGCCAGCAGCCAACCCCTGAGGACTCACACTGAAGCTTTCTTT	CASSQPLRTHTEAFF
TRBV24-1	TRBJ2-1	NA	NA	TGTGCCACCAGTGATGGACAGTTGGATGAGCAGTTCTTC	CATSDGQLDEQFF
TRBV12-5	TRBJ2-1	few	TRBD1	TGTGCTAGTGGAATCGAACAGGGGTTTGAGCAGTTCTTC	CASGIEQGFEQFF
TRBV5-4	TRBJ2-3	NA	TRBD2	TGTGCCAGCAGCAAGGGACTAGCGGGGGGGACTAGCACAGATACGCAGTATTTT	CASSKGLAGGTSTDTQYF
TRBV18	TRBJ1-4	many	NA	TGTGCCAGCCGGGGGGCTAATGAAAAACTGTTTTTT	CASRGANEKLFF
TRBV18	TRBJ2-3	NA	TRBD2	TGTGCCAGCTCACCATTTGGCGGGGGTTACACAGATACGCAGTATTTT	CASSPFGGGYTDTQYF
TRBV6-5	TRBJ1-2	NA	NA	TGTGCCAGCACCCGAATGAGGCTTGGCGGCTACACCTTC	CASTRMRLGGYTF
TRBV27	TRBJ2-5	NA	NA	TGTGCCAGCTCCCCGGGGAGGGGGTGGCAAGAGACCCAGTACTTC	CASSPGRGWQETQYF
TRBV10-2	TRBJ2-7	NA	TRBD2	TGCGCCAGCTCTCGGACTAGCGGGAGTCCCTCCCCATACGAGCAGTACTTC	CASSRTSGSPSPYEQYF
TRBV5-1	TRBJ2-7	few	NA	TGCGCCAGCAGCTTGGTAGGGGACACGTCGAAGAACTTC	CASSLVGDTSKNF
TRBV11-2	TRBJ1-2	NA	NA	TGTGCCAGCAGCTTTACAGGGTCCCGCTATGGCTACACCTTC	CASSFTGSRYGYTF
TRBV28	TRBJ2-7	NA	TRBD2	TGTGCCAGCCTCACAAGGGGCAGGGAGGGCTCCGAGCAGTACTTC	CASLTRGREGSEQYF
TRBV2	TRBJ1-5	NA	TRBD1	TGTGCCAGCAGCCGACAGGGAACGAGCAATCAGCCCCAGCATTTT	CASSRQGTSNQPQHF
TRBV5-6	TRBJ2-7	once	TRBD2	TGTGCCAGCAGCTGGGCGGGAGCGGTGGTCTACGAGCAGTACTTC	CASSWAGAVVYEQYF
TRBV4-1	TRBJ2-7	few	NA	TGCGCCAGCAGCCAAGGGGGGGCAGGGGGTCTCCCCTACGAGCAGTACTTC	CASSQGGAGGLPYEQYF
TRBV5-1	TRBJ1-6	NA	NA	TGCGCCAGCAGCTTGGCCGGGACTGACAGCAATTCACCCCTCCACTTT	CASSLAGTDSNSPLHF
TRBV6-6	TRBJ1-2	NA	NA	TGTGCCAGCTCACTCCCGACAGGCCTCACGAATGGCTACACCTTC	CASSLPTGLTNGYTF
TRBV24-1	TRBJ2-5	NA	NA	TGTGCCACCAGTGATTTGTTAGGGGACAATAGGGAGACCCAGTACTTC	CATSDLLGDNRETQYF
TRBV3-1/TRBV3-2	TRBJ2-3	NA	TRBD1	TGTGCCAGCAGTTTCCGGACAGGGGGCTTGGGGGATACGCAGTATTTT	CASSFRTGGLGDTQYF
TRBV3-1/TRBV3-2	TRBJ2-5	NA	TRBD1	TGTGCCAGCAGCCAAGGGCTAACCGGGACAGGGTTGGGAAAGACCCAGTACTTC	CASSQGLTGTGLGKTQYF
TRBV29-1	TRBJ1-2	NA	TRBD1	TGCAGCGCCCGACAGGGGGATGGCTACACCTTC	CSARQGDGYTF
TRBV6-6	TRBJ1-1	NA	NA	TGTGCCAGCAGTTACTCCACAGGGAGCACTGAAGCTTTCTTT	CASSYSTGSTEAFF
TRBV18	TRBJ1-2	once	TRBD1	TGTGCCAGCTCACCCGAGTCCCAGGGGGCGCGGGGCTACACCTTC	CASSPESQGARGYTF
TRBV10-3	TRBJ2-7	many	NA	TGTGCCATCAGGTCACTAGAGGGAGACACTAGTGAGCAGTACTTC	CAIRSLEGDTSEQYF
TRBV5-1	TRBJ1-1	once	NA	TGCGCCAGCAGCCTCTCGGGCAGGGACACTGAAGCTTTCTTT	CASSLSGRDTEAFF
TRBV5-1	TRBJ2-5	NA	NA	TGCGCCAGCAGCTTGACAGGCACCCAGTACTTC	CASSLTGTQYF